A single sample is the source of the 4 T cell receptor beta chains below, sequenced in a study of CD8+CD57+ T cells in acquired aplastic anemia. Using genomic DNA as the template, TCR beta VDJ and CDR3 profiling was carried out. TCRdb processed the reads anew with MiXCR; each CDR3 protein has one entry. The sample has 150,000 to 200,000 distinct CDR3 sequences, roughly 45% seen once. Sequences were obtained from sorted CD4+, CD8+, or CD8+CD57+ T cells (not recorded which) from PBMCs. The receptors shown here come from a human donor in good health.

The V gene is TRBV15, the J gene TRBJ2-7, with D perhaps TRBD1 (5 bases). This CDR3 is 13 amino acids long. Between the trimmed V and J ends, which lost 5 bases and 2 bases, there was a span of 10 bases. Looked up from germline, CDR1 is LNHNV and CDR2 is YYDKDF (reference sequence). The CDR3 region has the DNA TGTGCCACCAGCGGGTGGACACCCTACGAGCAGTACTTC. Protein: CATSGWTPYEQYF.

The chain uses TRBV10-3 and TRBJ1-1; the match to TRBD1 covers 7 bases. This CDR3 is 13 amino acids long. The germline V gene encodes CDR1 ENHRY and CDR2 SYGVKD. V was clipped by 6 bases and J by 5 bases; unmatched bases: 6. The CDR3 sequence is CAISDRVGTEAFF. DNA of the CDR3: TGTGCCATCAGCGACAGGGTTGGAACTGAAGCTTTCTTT.

In this sample, this clonotype turned up many times. This chain links TRBV4-2 with TRBJ2-7; D is unclear. The CDR3 has 15 amino acids. Per the germline V gene, CDR1 is LGHNA and CDR2 is YNFKEQ. Trimming pared 0 bases from V and 3 bases from J, leaving 12 bases between. The CDR3 DNA reads as TGTGCCAGCAGCCAAGATCCATACCGGTACTACGAGCAGTACTTC. It codes for CASSQDPYRYYEQYF.

This clonotype was picked up a small number of times. The chain carries TRBV7-9 and TRBJ2-1, with 11 bases that match TRBD2. The ends lost 4 bases at V and 9 bases at J; junction bases unmatched: 8. CDR1 and CDR2 (germline): SEHNR, FQNEAQ (reference sequence). The length of the CDR3 is 15 residues. The CDR3 reads CASSSLAGEAAEQFF. CDR3 nucleotides: TGTGCCAGCAGCTCACTAGCGGGAGAGGCGGCTGAGCAGTTCTTC.